One T cell receptor beta chain is described in this entry. The target antigen is unknown. The data were taken from a study of T cell responses to AZD1222 COVID-19 vaccine. The overall study: Recipients boosted at about 4 weeks or about 12 weeks are pooled. Findings and caveats of the study: Only 6 or 7 people who got AZD1222 tested seropositive at baseline. Distributed over spike, vaccine-associated CD4 TCRs predominated at 160-218 and 743-854. White British people made up most donors, females outnumbered males, and clonal diversity was possibly underestimated.

V lost 1 base and J lost 4; bases outside the gene matches: 4. Germline V gene data show CDR1 as LNHNV and CDR2 as YYDKDF (reference sequence). The CDR3 runs to 16 residues. Assay: immunoSEQ multiplex PCR; the TCRdb copy retains only in-frame clones and omits some. Here the sample spans roughly 130,000 clones, 88% being singletons. The chain links TRBV15 to TRBJ2-5, with 12 bases aligning to TRBD2. This receptor was taken from an adult in good health. The sample was peripheral blood, taken on day 0 of AZD1222 vaccination. CDR3 nucleotide sequence: TGTGCCACCAGCAGAGTGGGACTAGCGGGTGGAGAGACCCAGTACTTC. This sequence encodes CATSRVGLAGGETQYF.